This paragraph covers one TCR beta chain sequence. TCRdb's table, derived via immunoSEQ multiplex PCR, lists solely in-frame clones and lacks some. The table lists 90,000 to 95,000 clones, around four fifths of them singletons. Trimming removed 0 bases at V and 1 base at J, with 12 bases between. The V gene's germline CDR1 is WNHNN and CDR2 SYGVQD (reference sequence). CDR3 length: 16 residues. The sample comes from a study of OX40 agonist ivuxolimab in advanced cancers. Sequencing used CD4+ or CD8+ T cells sorted from blood, obtained in a trial of the OX40 agonist ivuxolimab. The V call is TRBV10-1, the J call TRBJ1-1, with D perhaps TRBD1 (6 bases). The TCR was taken from an adult with an advanced solid tumor such as melanoma, head and neck, liver or kidney cancer. CDR3 amino acids: CASSESDRLQNTEAFF. The CDR3 bases are TGCGCCAGCAGTGAGTCTGACAGGCTCCAGAACACTGAAGCTTTCTTT.